This T cell receptor (beta chain) was sequenced for a study of blood T cell repertoires in COVID-19 (dated by TCRdb to about 2020). In the study overall: Collaborator samples came from the United States, Italy and Spain and covered acute and convalescent phases of COVID-19. A freely available public database, intended as a resource for researchers studying the immune response to SARS-CoV-2, is where the repertoires were released. A de-identified subject ID, COVID-19 status, age in years and sex were almost always included in the sample metadata. Where HLA class I and class II types were available, the types were taken from metadata supplied by the sample provider, not from assay-based typing. The dataset comprised deeply sampled blood TCRbeta repertoires from subjects exposed to, actively infected with, or recovered from COVID-19. The prospective study material was composed of cDNA or gDNA derived from T cells, B-cell-depleted T cells, or PBMCs. The samples were drawn from two sources: the first 160 participants of the ongoing ImmuneRACE study, and 1,254 subjects contributed by 6 global collaborators.

The immunoSEQ Assay, a bias-controlled multiplex PCR, was used to amplify TCRbeta CDR3 regions from genomic DNA. In the authors' own workflow: Nucleated cell counts per sample were estimated from amplification of reference gene primers within the assay. To quantify the absolute abundance of each unique TCRbeta CDR3 rearrangement, sequence reads were collapsed and filtered. Productive Simpson clonality was computed per sample as the square root of Simpson's diversity index over productive rearrangements. TCRdb took over this immuneACCESS table, retaining in-frame rearrangements with V and J assigned. Such tables are incomplete; in checked studies, under half of the missing clones stem from an unresolved V gene, and the remainder is unexplained. D and trimming come from the DNA, and the V and J calls and clone size come from that table. The sample table holds roughly 80,000 clones, of which about 83% were seen once. The ten largest clonotypes hold about 31% of the sample.

Remarks on this clone: Its antigen is currently not known. Base qualities were left out, and no much larger clone turns up one base away.

Each collaborating institution followed its own protocols to collect whole blood in K2EDTA tubes. For TCRbeta analysis, collaborators shipped samples as frozen whole blood, isolated PBMCs, or DNA extracted from either of those sample types. The CDR3, from cysteine to phenylalanine, totals 17 residues. Only CDR3 DNA remains: 51 bases, in frame from the first base. CDR1 ENHRY and CDR2 SYGVKD were looked up in the germline V gene. Trimming takes 2 bases from V and 5 bases from J, and the germline ends sit 16 bases apart. What the work shows at the level of the full study, not this receptor alone: The amount of clinical and demographic metadata varied by source and participant and was provided uncurated.

The chain is assembled from TRBV10-3 and TRBJ1-6; the D region possibly corresponds to TRBD1 (6 bases align). The source of this sequence is a woman of 80 years or more with acute or convalescent COVID-19. The sequencing sample was made of peripheral blood. The CDR3 sequence is CAISESRGDLNNSPLHF. The DNA sequence reads TGTGCCATCAGTGAGAGCAGGGGAGATCTTAATAATTCACCCCTCCACTTT.